Below, 6 T cell receptor beta chains from the same sample are listed, as sequenced in a study of molecular identifiers for immune sequencing clone quantification. Via MiXCR, TCRdb re-called the PCR reads, giving one row per CDR3 protein. The data contain hundreds of thousands of distinct CDR3 sequences, around 25% of them singletons. Material: naive CD8+ T cells from blood, with Jurkat cell RNA spiked in. Regarding subset: FACS-sorted CD8+CD4-CCR7+CD45RA+ naive T cells. The receptors stem from a human donor in good health. Some libraries in this study had Jurkat cell RNA spiked in.

This chain joins TRBV4-3 and TRBJ2-5; D not certain. The V gene's germline CDR1 is LGHNA and CDR2 YSLEER. Trimming removed 0 bases from V and 5 bases from J, with 16 bases in between. The CDR3 has 16 residues. CDR3 nucleotide sequence: TGCGCCAGCAGCCAAGATCGTAACAGCCTCGGGGAGACCCAGTACTTC. Translation: CASSQDRNSLGETQYF.

This clonotype was recorded many times. The V gene is TRBV6-1, the J gene TRBJ1-5; TRBD1 might be the D (6 bases). Germline V gene data show CDR1 as MNHNS and CDR2 as SASEGT. V lost 0 bases, J lost 2 bases, and 14 bases lay in between. This CDR3 region has 17 residues. Written as DNA, the CDR3 is TGTGCCAGCAGTGAAGCATTACAGGGTAGTGGCAATCAGCCCCAGCATTTT. Translating it yields CASSEALQGSGNQPQHF.

A word on this clonotype: This sequence may be a read error, since a much larger clone differs from it by one base. The chain is built from TRBV4-3 and TRBJ2-7; 7 bases are shared with TRBD1. There are 13 residues in the CDR3. Germline values: CDR1 LGHNA, CDR2 YSLEER. The CDR3 nucleotides are TGCGCCGGCAGCCAAGGGACAGTGTACGAGCAGTACTTC. This sequence encodes CAGSQGTVYEQYF.

This clonotype was observed a few times. A much larger clone lies one base from this, so it may be a read error. This chain links TRBV7-9 with TRBJ1-4, with no clear D. The length of the CDR3 is 15 residues. V shed 8 bases and J shed 0 bases, with 13 bases lying between them. CDR1 and CDR2 from the germline V gene are SEHNR and FQNEAQ (reference sequence). The CDR3 DNA sequence: TGTGCCAGCGGCACGAACCCTGCAACTAATGAAAAACTGTTTTTT. Translation: CASGTNPATNEKLFF.

There are a few counts of this clonotype. This may stem from a read error, because a much larger clone lies one nucleotide away. CDR3 sequence (DNA): TGCAGCGCGGAGAGGGGGATGACTGGAGCTTTCTTT. Protein product: CSAERGMTGAFF. The chain combines TRBV29-1 with TRBJ1-1; D is perhaps TRBD1 (6 bases). The CDR3 loop spans 12 amino acids. The germline CDR1 and CDR2 sequences are SQVTM and ANQGSEA.

In this sample, this clonotype turned up many times. CDR3 in DNA: TGTGCCAGCAGTTTCCCTAGCGGGGTGCCCAACACCGGGGAGCTGTTTTTT. Its protein is CASSFPSGVPNTGELFF. V is TRBV12-3 or TRBV12-4 and J is TRBJ2-2, with 9 bases that match TRBD2. The CDR3 has 17 residues. V lost 3 bases and J lost 2; bases outside the gene matches: 7.